The present T cell receptor (beta chain) was sequenced within a study of blood T cells in healthy people across ages. Study-level background: Per two T cells, template switching captured roughly one barcoded beta molecule.

The ends were cut back, 4 bases at V and 2 bases at J, with 9 bases in the middle. The CDR3 covers 14 residues. The germline gives CDR1 MNHEY, CDR2 SVGAGI. This clonotype was picked up a small number of times. PCR was performed a second time for about 6 to 11 cycles using a sample-barcoded 5' primer and a J-beta primer mix. TCRdb re-called the 5' RACE reads with MiXCR, one entry per CDR3 protein. The sample includes more than 1,000,000 distinct CDR3 sequences, roughly 24% of them seen just once. These data were also reused for a study on T cells of mothers and their children. That paper notes: Each child gave some 3 million TCR beta CDR3 reads (each mother, over 9 million).

The sample consisted of blood. The TCR sequence derives from a girl aged 2 to 9 in good health. The chain recombines TRBV6-5 with TRBJ1-3; D unresolved. This chain's CDR3 is CASSSVGAGNTIYF. CDR3 bases: TGTGCCAGCAGTTCTGTAGGAGCTGGAAACACCATATATTTT.